This T cell receptor beta chain emerged from a study of PD-L1 blockade in urothelial cancer. Across the whole study: In 2014 therapy began: atezolizumab 1,200 mg intravenously every 3 weeks.

The time point was: peripheral blood 6 weeks after treatment start. The CDR3 totals 14 residues. From germline, CDR1 is SGHTA and CDR2 FQGNSA. V lost 5 bases and J lost 7, with 15 bases in between. Study-level points and caveats: A pretreatment blood TCR clonality that fell below the median predicted better progression-free and overall survival.

Regarding this clone: Its antigen remains unknown.

Assay used: immunoSEQ multiplex PCR; TCRdb lists only in-frame clones, some missing. The sample contains 95,000 to 130,000 clones, around 88% of which appear only once. V usage is TRBV7-2 and J usage is TRBJ1-3, with TRBD1 as a possible D gene (5 bases). This TCR was sampled from a man aged 55 to 70 with urothelial cancer. Sequencing used PBMCs, obtained around atezolizumab (anti-PD-L1) treatment. CDR3 coding DNA: TGTGCCAGCAGCGTCGACGGGCGGGGGAACACCATATATTTT. Protein: CASSVDGRGNTIYF.